A selection of T cell receptor beta chains follows, all from one sample in a study of Graves' ophthalmopathy and Graves' hyperthyroidism. One entry per CDR3 protein results from TCRdb running MiXCR on the multiplex PCR reads. The table lists more than 1,000,000 distinct CDR3 sequences, roughly two fifths of them singletons, with 11% in the top ten. The specimen sequenced was peripheral blood or thyroid tissue (not recorded which). These TCRs come from an adult man with Graves' hyperthyroidism. CDR3s include the opening cysteine and the closing phenylalanine or tryptophan. Each record gives: J gene, D gene, CDR3 length, V gene, CDR3 protein. A D gene is named only where the DNA matches it firmly.

J: TRBJ1-3
D: .
length: 17
V: TRBV19
CDR3: CASTWQGRGGGGNTIYF

J: TRBJ2-6
D: .
length: 16
V: TRBV19
CDR3: CASIDRRQAGANVLTF

J: TRBJ2-2
D: TRBD2
length: 16
V: TRBV10-3
CDR3: CAIIGERGANTGELFF

J: TRBJ1-2
D: .
length: 14
V: TRBV20-1
CDR3: CSAPTTRVRNGYTF

J: TRBJ2-7
D: TRBD2
length: 17
V: TRBV5-1
CDR3: CASSLALAGGPAYEQYF

J: TRBJ1-5
D: .
length: 16
V: TRBV6-4
CDR3: CASSSPQGKKRSPQHF

J: TRBJ1-2
D: .
length: 14
V: TRBV19
CDR3: CATPPERIVRGYTF

J: TRBJ2-3
D: TRBD2
length: 14
V: TRBV20-1
CDR3: CSARSGGAGDTQYF

J: TRBJ1-2
D: .
length: 16
V: TRBV29-1
CDR3: CSVEATGGISNYGYTF

J: TRBJ2-7
D: .
length: 14
V: TRBV5-1
CDR3: CASSLEAGTYEQYF

J: TRBJ2-6
D: TRBD2
length: 20
V: TRBV14
CDR3: CASSRLQGLAGGPGANVLTF

J: TRBJ1-2
D: .
length: 16
V: TRBV7-2
CDR3: CASIPGAGRLLDGYTF

J: TRBJ2-7
D: TRBD2
length: 16
V: TRBV15
CDR3: CATSRDGGGVGYEQYF

J: TRBJ1-4
D: TRBD1
length: 14
V: TRBV5-4
CDR3: CASSQGQGGEKLFF

J: TRBJ1-3
D: .
length: 16
V: TRBV14
CDR3: CASSQDLDSSGNTIYF

J: TRBJ2-7
D: TRBD2
length: 15
V: TRBV29-1
CDR3: CSVAVGLAGGYEQYF

J: TRBJ1-2
D: TRBD1
length: 15
V: TRBV5-5
CDR3: CASSPGQGRDYGYTF

J: TRBJ1-3
D: .
length: 15
V: TRBV12-3/TRBV12-4
CDR3: CASSPRQISGNTIYF

J: TRBJ1-5
D: .
length: 14
V: TRBV19
CDR3: CASSIEPRNQPQHF

J: TRBJ1-6
D: .
length: 15
V: TRBV9
CDR3: CASSVGAGPDSPLHF

J: TRBJ2-7
D: .
length: 12
V: TRBV19
CDR3: CASSDNRYEQYF

J: TRBJ1-2
D: .
length: 13
V: TRBV6-5
CDR3: CASNRGGSRGYTF

J: TRBJ2-5
D: TRBD1
length: 13
V: TRBV9
CDR3: CASSDRGGETPYF

J: TRBJ2-5
D: .
length: 13
V: TRBV29-1
CDR3: CSVLLGGGETQYF